This T cell receptor beta chain was sequenced for a study of shared clonotypes between healthy human individuals. Broader study findings: Of the naive CD4 clonotypes, around 4.8% were shared across a few donors.

Looked up from germline, CDR1 is LNHDA and CDR2 is SQIVND (reference sequence). Trimming removed 4 bases from V and 4 bases from J; junction bases left unmatched: 9. The CDR3 consists of 16 residues. Regarding this clone: Antigen specificity is unknown.

Naive CD8 cells, CD45RO-negative and positively selected for CCR7, excluded terminally differentiated effector memory CD45RA+ cells. Data came from immunoSEQ multiplex PCR; TCRdb stores just in-frame clones and leaves some out. This table has around 2.1 million clones, about 92% appearing once. This receptor was taken from a young man in good health. Some clones in this sample may be carry-over from other donors' samples. The V and J genes are TRBV19 and TRBJ2-2, with TRBD1 matching 7 bases. Sample: naive CD8+ T cells from PBMCs. CDR3 DNA sequence: TGTGCCAGTAGTAGATCAAGGGGGCGACTCACCGGGGAGCTGTTTTTT. Translated: CASSRSRGRLTGELFF.